This T cell receptor beta chain stems from a study of blood T cells in healthy people across ages. PCR was performed a second time for about 7 to 11 cycles using a sample-barcoded 5' primer and a J-beta primer mix. From the 5' RACE reads, TCRdb called clonotypes with MiXCR, one entry per CDR3 protein. This table holds some 670,000 distinct CDR3 sequences, approximately 52% found once. This CDR3 is built from 13 residues. V dropped 3 bases and J dropped 7 bases, with 13 bases sitting between them. Germline-derived CDR1 and CDR2 are SQVTM and ANQGSEA. This clonotype was counted many times. Its matching antigen is unknown. Whole-study findings and limits: Unsorted PBMC input precluded a conclusive naive versus antigen-experienced comparison.

This clonotype was obtained from a woman older than 75 in good health. J is TRBJ2-1 and V is TRBV29-1; unclear D gene. Input material: blood. This CDR3 is CSVDVAPTNEQFF. In DNA form, the CDR3 reads TGCAGCGTTGATGTGGCCCCTACTAATGAGCAGTTCTTC.